Below, one T cell receptor beta chain is given with its context. Antigen specificity is unknown. The TCRbeta library was prepared with unique molecular identifiers. MiXCR was run by TCRdb on the PCR reads, yielding one entry per CDR3 protein. Of approximately 980,000 distinct CDR3 sequences listed, about 30% are singletons. V gave up 1 base and J gave up 5 bases, with 12 bases separating them. The germline V gene has CDR1 SGHTA and CDR2 FQGNSA. This CDR3 comprises 15 residues. The data stem from a study of T-cell reconstitution after alpha-beta-depleted transplantation in children. The study's findings and limits: Surviving recipient T cells and thymic progenitors produced the high day-60 TCRbeta diversity seen in some patients. T-cell numbers and diversity one year post-transplant derived largely from freshly generated T cells. Expanded clones from the graft, numbering several hundred, reportedly supplied alpha-beta T cells about two months after transplant.

The J gene is TRBJ2-1, the V gene TRBV7-2; D possibly uses TRBD1 or TRBD2 (5 bases each). The sequencing used PBMCs, mostly from graft donor cells, collected 360 days after TCRalphabeta/CD19-depleted stem cell transplant. The origin of this receptor is a boy under two years old who had a stem cell transplant for SCID, so the T cells may come from the graft donor. CDR3 sequence: CASSLVGTEDNEQFF. CDR3 sequence (DNA): TGTGCCAGCAGCTTAGTGGGGACGGAGGACAATGAGCAGTTCTTC.